This TCR beta chain was sequenced for a study of T-cell reconstitution after alpha-beta-depleted transplantation in children. Preparing the TCRbeta library involved the use of unique molecular identifiers. TCRdb ran MiXCR on the PCR reads and lists one entry per CDR3 protein. The repertoire has approximately 630,000 distinct CDR3 sequences, 10% to 15% of them found once; the top ten carry 0.79%. This clonotype was seen ten or more times. V was cut by 0 bases and J by 2 bases, with 8 bases left in between. CDR3 length: 14 amino acids. The germline CDR1 and CDR2 sequences are SGHRS and YFSETQ. The gene calls are TRBV5-1 and TRBJ1-2; D is perhaps TRBD1 (5 bases). This clonotype was obtained from a girl aged 2-9 years with congenital amegakaryocytic thrombocytopenia, due to receive a stem cell transplant. The sequencing here drew on PBMCs, taken before TCRalphabeta/CD19-depleted stem cell transplant. The CDR3 loop reads CASSLEGQNYGYTF. CDR3 in DNA: TGCGCCAGCAGCTTGGAGGGGCAGAACTATGGCTACACCTTC.